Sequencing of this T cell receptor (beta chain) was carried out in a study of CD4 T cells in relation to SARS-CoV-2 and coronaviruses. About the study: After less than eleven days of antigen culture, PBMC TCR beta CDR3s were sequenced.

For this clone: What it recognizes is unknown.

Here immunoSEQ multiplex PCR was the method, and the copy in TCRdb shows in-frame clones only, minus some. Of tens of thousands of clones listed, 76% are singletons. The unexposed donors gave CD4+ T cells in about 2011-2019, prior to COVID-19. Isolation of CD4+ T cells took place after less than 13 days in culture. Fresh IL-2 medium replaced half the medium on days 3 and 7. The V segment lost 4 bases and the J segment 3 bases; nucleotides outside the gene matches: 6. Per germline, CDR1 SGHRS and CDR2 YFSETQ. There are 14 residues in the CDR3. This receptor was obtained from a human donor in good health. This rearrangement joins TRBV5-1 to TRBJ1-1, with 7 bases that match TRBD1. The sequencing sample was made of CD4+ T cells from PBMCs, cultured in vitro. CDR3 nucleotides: TGCGCCAGCAGCACTGAGGGGGCGCACACTGAAGCTTTCTTT. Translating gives CASSTEGAHTEAFF.